This is a list of T cell receptor beta chains from one sample in a study of blood T cell repertoires in COVID-19. Produced via immunoSEQ multiplex PCR; TCRdb's table is partial and in-frame only. The sample records around 100,000 clones, approximately 88% being singletons. The sample taken for sequencing was peripheral blood. The receptors stem from a man aged 55 to 70 with COVID-19, enrolled during active disease. The CDR3 runs from the conserved cysteine through the conserved F or W. D genes are given only for firm matches. Rows may omit the clone size; those that give it use once, few, many or a size class.

CAWSVKGQGYTGELFF | TGTGCCTGGAGTGTAAAAGGACAGGGGTACACCGGGGAGCTGTTTTTT | - | TRBJ2-2 | TRBV30 | TRBD1
CASSQVLGSEQFF | TGTGCCAGCAGCCAAGTGCTAGGCTCTGAGCAGTTCTTC | - | TRBJ2-1 | TRBV3-1/TRBV3-2 | -
CAWSVGAGRTSPLHF | TGTGCCTGGAGTGTAGGGGCAGGGAGGACTTCACCCCTCCACTTT | - | TRBJ1-6 | TRBV30 | -
CASSQLAGPLAKNIQYF | TGTGCCAGCAGCCAGTTAGCGGGACCTTTAGCCAAAAACATTCAGTACTTC | - | TRBJ2-4 | TRBV4-2 | TRBD2
CASSVGHTNTEAFF | TGTGCCAGCAGCGTAGGACATACGAACACTGAAGCTTTCTTT | - | TRBJ1-1 | TRBV9 | -
CATSGADTQYF | TGTGCCACCAGCGGGGCAGATACGCAGTATTTT | - | TRBJ2-3 | TRBV24-1 | -
CASRWRDYGYTF | TGTGCCAGTCGTTGGCGGGACTATGGCTACACCTTC | - | TRBJ1-2 | TRBV19 | -
CASSFYRSMNTEAFF | TGTGCCAGCAGTTTCTACAGGTCCATGAACACTGAAGCTTTCTTT | - | TRBJ1-1 | TRBV5-4 | -
CASSLGGTVDEQYF | TGTGCCAGCAGCTTAGGTGGGACAGTCGACGAGCAGTACTTC | - | TRBJ2-7 | TRBV7-9 | TRBD1
CASRNLAGMTDTQYF | TGTGCCAGCAGGAATTTAGCGGGAATGACAGATACGCAGTATTTT | - | TRBJ2-3 | TRBV6-5 | TRBD2
CASSSLGAGSGNTIYF | TGTGCCAGCAGCTCCCTGGGTGCGGGGTCCGGAAACACCATATATTTT | - | TRBJ1-3 | TRBV7-3 | -
CAWKGGGTEKLFF | TGTGCCTGGAAAGGTGGAGGGACTGAAAAACTGTTTTTT | - | TRBJ1-4 | TRBV30 | -
CASSWGQDLNTEAFF | TGCGCCAGCAGCTGGGGACAGGACTTGAACACTGAAGCTTTCTTT | - | TRBJ1-1 | TRBV5-1 | TRBD1
CASSSGTGAYEQYF | TGTGCCAGCAGCTCTGGGACAGGGGCCTACGAGCAGTACTTC | - | TRBJ2-7 | TRBV5-6 | TRBD1
CASSEVQGSTEAFF | TGCGCCAGCAGTGAGGTGCAGGGGTCGACTGAAGCTTTCTTT | - | TRBJ1-1 | TRBV10-2 | -
CSVGTGANYGYTF | TGCAGCGTAGGGACAGGGGCTAACTATGGCTACACCTTC | - | TRBJ1-2 | TRBV29-1 | TRBD1
CASSRGGERNIQYF | TGTGCCAGCTCACGGGGAGGGGAGCGGAACATTCAGTACTTC | - | TRBJ2-4 | TRBV18 | TRBD2
CASSLGGLAGDEQYF | TGTGCCAGCAGCTTAGGGGGACTAGCGGGAGATGAGCAGTACTTC | - | TRBJ2-7 | TRBV7-9 | TRBD2
CASSQRQGRTTEAFF | TGTGCCAGCAGCCAAAGACAGGGGAGAACAACTGAAGCTTTCTTT | once | TRBJ1-1 | TRBV7-2 | TRBD1
CAWSLPPGGETQYF | TGTGCCTGGAGTCTCCCTCCAGGGGGAGAGACCCAGTACTTC | - | TRBJ2-5 | TRBV30 | TRBD1
CAISDLTGFTEAFF | TGTGCCATCAGTGACCTGACAGGGTTCACTGAAGCTTTCTTT | - | TRBJ1-1 | TRBV10-3 | TRBD1
CSASRERLFF | TGCAGTGCTAGTAGGGAGAGACTGTTTTTT | once | TRBJ1-4 | TRBV20-1 | -
CASSPTGTDSGNTIYF | TGTGCCAGCAGCCCTACCGGGACTGACTCTGGAAACACCATATATTTT | - | TRBJ1-3 | TRBV6-2/TRBV6-3 | -
CAQGLYNEQFF | TGTGCCCAGGGACTGTACAATGAGCAGTTCTTC | - | TRBJ2-1 | TRBV30 | -
CASSYSRDRGINEQYF | TGTGCCAGCAGTTACTCGAGGGACAGGGGGATCAACGAGCAGTACTTC | - | TRBJ2-7 | TRBV6-5 | TRBD1
CASSPLRGSSYEQYF | TGTGCCAGCAGCCCCTTAAGGGGGTCTTCCTACGAGCAGTACTTC | - | TRBJ2-7 | TRBV7-2 | -
CAITSVDTGELFF | TGTGCCATTACAAGCGTTGACACCGGGGAGCTGTTTTTT | - | TRBJ2-2 | TRBV19 | -
CASSPRASGSSYNEQFF | TGTGCCAGCAGCCCAAGGGCTAGCGGGAGCTCCTACAATGAGCAGTTCTTC | - | TRBJ2-1 | TRBV3-1/TRBV3-2 | TRBD2
CASRLTAYSNQPQHF | TGTGCCAGCCGCCTGACAGCTTATAGCAATCAGCCCCAGCATTTT | - | TRBJ1-5 | TRBV7-2 | -
CASSLDRVLGGYGYTF | TGTGCCAGCAGCTTAGACAGGGTCTTGGGTGGCTATGGCTACACCTTC | - | TRBJ1-2 | TRBV7-2 | -
CAISPSEEQYF | TGTGCCATCAGTCCCTCCGAGGAGCAGTACTTC | - | TRBJ2-7 | TRBV10-3 | -
CASSVDSRNYGYTF | TGTGCCAGCAGCGTAGATTCGCGTAACTATGGCTACACCTTC | - | TRBJ1-2 | TRBV9 | -
CASSWGLNEQFF | TGTGCCAGCAGTTGGGGACTAAATGAGCAGTTCTTC | - | TRBJ2-1 | TRBV5-4 | TRBD2
CASSDHTDTQYF | TGTGCCAGCAGTGACCACACAGATACGCAGTATTTT | - | TRBJ2-3 | TRBV2 | -
CASSLPPFGGKAGELFF | TGCGCCAGCAGCTTGCCCCCATTTGGCGGGAAGGCCGGGGAGCTGTTTTTT | - | TRBJ2-2 | TRBV5-1 | -
CASSQDLGDWNTGELFF | TGTGCCAGCAGCCAAGATCTTGGCGACTGGAACACCGGGGAGCTGTTTTTT | - | TRBJ2-2 | TRBV3-1/TRBV3-2 | -
CASSSTSGSYEQYF | TGTGCCAGCAGCTCGACTAGCGGGAGTTACGAGCAGTACTTC | - | TRBJ2-7 | TRBV5-5 | TRBD2
CASSQALDGAGVAKNIQYF | TGCGCCAGCAGCCAAGCATTGGACGGGGCGGGAGTTGCCAAAAACATTCAGTACTTC | - | TRBJ2-4 | TRBV4-3 | TRBD2
CASGDRLNQPQHF | TGTGCCAGTGGGGACAGGCTAAATCAGCCCCAGCATTTT | - | TRBJ1-5 | TRBV19 | TRBD1
CASRKPGQGAGGELFF | TGTGCCAGCAGAAAACCGGGACAGGGGGCCGGCGGGGAGCTGTTTTTT | - | TRBJ2-2 | TRBV11-2 | TRBD1
CSVEQAYTDTQYF | TGCAGCGTTGAGCAGGCTTACACAGATACGCAGTATTTT | - | TRBJ2-3 | TRBV29-1 | -
CASSRLAGERETQYF | TGTGCCAGCAGCCGACTAGCGGGAGAGCGGGAGACCCAGTACTTC | - | TRBJ2-5 | TRBV2 | TRBD2
CSVSVPDGSYEQYF | TGCAGCGTTAGTGTCCCAGACGGGTCCTACGAGCAGTACTTC | - | TRBJ2-7 | TRBV29-1 | -
CASSPRFDTSSGNTIYF | TGTGCCAGCAGCCCCCGGTTCGATACGAGCTCTGGAAACACCATATATTTT | - | TRBJ1-3 | TRBV9 | -
CASTRTGITTNEKLFF | TGTGCCAGCACGCGGACAGGGATTACAACTAATGAAAAACTGTTTTTT | - | TRBJ1-4 | TRBV28 | TRBD1
CASSLVSGALYGYTF | TGCGCCAGCAGCTTGGTCTCAGGGGCCCTCTATGGCTACACCTTC | - | TRBJ1-2 | TRBV5-1 | -
CASSLGLAVNNEQFF | TGCGCCAGCAGCTTGGGGCTAGCGGTGAACAATGAGCAGTTCTTC | - | TRBJ2-1 | TRBV5-1 | TRBD2
CASSSGTSNTEAFF | TGCGCCAGCAGCTCCGGGACATCTAACACTGAAGCTTTCTTT | - | TRBJ1-1 | TRBV5-1 | -
CASSLDGTSYNEQFF | TGTGCCAGCAGCTTAGACGGGACTAGCTACAATGAGCAGTTCTTC | - | TRBJ2-1 | TRBV7-8 | TRBD2
CASSPPSLDPGELFF | TGTGCCAGCTCACCACCGTCCCTAGATCCCGGGGAGCTGTTTTTT | - | TRBJ2-2 | TRBV18 | -
CASSRGQHYEQYF | TGTGCCAGTAGTAGGGGACAGCACTACGAGCAGTACTTC | - | TRBJ2-7 | TRBV19 | TRBD1
CASSLTGGANTEAFF | TGTGCCAGCAGCCTGACTGGGGGGGCGAACACTGAAGCTTTCTTT | - | TRBJ1-1 | TRBV7-2 | -
CASSSSGGPYEQYF | TGTGCCAGCAGTTCCTCGGGGGGGCCCTACGAGCAGTACTTC | - | TRBJ2-7 | TRBV6-5 | TRBD2
CAISESDQPQHF | TGTGCCATCAGTGAATCCGATCAGCCCCAGCATTTT | - | TRBJ1-5 | TRBV10-3 | -
CSVVQGSGNIQYF | TGCAGCGTTGTTCAGGGTTCGGGAAACATTCAGTACTTC | - | TRBJ2-4 | TRBV29-1 | -
CAISVQSYEQYF | TGTGCCATCAGTGTACAGTCCTACGAGCAGTACTTC | - | TRBJ2-7 | TRBV10-3 | -
CASSQFVSGANVLTF | TGTGCCAGCAGCCAATTCGTCTCTGGGGCCAACGTCCTGACTTTC | - | TRBJ2-6 | TRBV3-1/TRBV3-2 | -
CASSFWGRNSPLHF | TGTGCCAGCAGTTTTTGGGGCCGGAATTCACCCCTCCACTTT | - | TRBJ1-6 | TRBV27 | -
CSVEGSYEQYF | TGCAGCGTTGAAGGCAGTTACGAGCAGTACTTC | - | TRBJ2-7 | TRBV29-1 | -
CASSLDRGAEAFF | TGTGCCAGCAGTTTGGACAGGGGAGCTGAAGCTTTCTTT | - | TRBJ1-1 | TRBV7-3 | TRBD1